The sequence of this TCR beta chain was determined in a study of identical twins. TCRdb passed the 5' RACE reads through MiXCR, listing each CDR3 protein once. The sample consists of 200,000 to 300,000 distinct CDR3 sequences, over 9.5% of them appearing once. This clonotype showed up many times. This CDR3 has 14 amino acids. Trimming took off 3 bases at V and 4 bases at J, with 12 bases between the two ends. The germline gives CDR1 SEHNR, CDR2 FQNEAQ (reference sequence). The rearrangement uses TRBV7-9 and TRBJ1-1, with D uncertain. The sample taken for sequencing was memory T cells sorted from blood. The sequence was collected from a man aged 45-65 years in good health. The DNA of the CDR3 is TGTGCCAGCAGCTTGCGAGGCCCACCCACTGAAGCTTTCTTT. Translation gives CASSLRGPPTEAFF.